The 26 T cell receptor beta chains below come from one sample, sequenced in a study of Graves' ophthalmopathy and Graves' hyperthyroidism. Amplification targeted the TCR beta CDR3 regions, with RNA transcripts as the source material. RT-PCR with HTBI primers came first, then second-round multiplex PCR. TCRdb passed the multiplex PCR reads through MiXCR, listing each CDR3 protein once. The table shows 650,000 to 900,000 distinct CDR3 sequences, with approximately 40% occurring only once. The material sequenced was peripheral blood. These receptors all come from an adult man with Graves' ophthalmopathy.

This clonotype was counted at least ten times. This sequence joins TRBV7-9 and TRBJ1-1, with TRBD1 as a possible D gene (5 bases). CDR3 size: 14 residues. V shed 5 bases and J shed 1 base, with 11 bases lying between them. The germline gives CDR1 SEHNR, CDR2 FQNEAQ (reference sequence). CDR3 in DNA: TGTGCCAGCAGCCCGCCCAGGGCGAACACTGAAGCTTTCTTT. Its translation: CASSPPRANTEAFF.

Concerning this clonotype: Relative to the germline gene, one junction end is altered; a read error may explain this. The gene calls are TRBV7-3 and TRBJ2-2, with D perhaps matching TRBD2 (6 bases). This CDR3 spans 16 amino acids. CDR1 SGHTA and CDR2 FQGTGA come from the germline V gene. CDR3 sequence reads: CASSLVAVAGTGGLFF. The CDR3 nucleotides read TGTGCCAGCAGCTTAGTGGCCGTCGCGGGCACCGGGGGGCTGTTTTTT. Drawing the rest from reference TRBV7-3 and TRBJ2-2, the complete variable domain is GAGVSQTPSNKVTEKGKYVELRCDPISGHTALYWYRQSLGQGPEFLIYFQGTGAADDSGLPNDRFFAVRPEGSVSTLKIQRTERGDSAVYLCASSLVAVAGTGGLFFGEGSRLTVL.

In this sample, this clonotype turned up many times. This chain uses TRBV29-1 with TRBJ2-2; TRBD1 aligns across 9 bases. J was trimmed by 10 bases and V by 6 bases; bases with no gene match: 9. There are 13 residues in the CDR3. Germline V CDR1 and CDR2: SQVTM, ANQGSEA. The CDR3 DNA follows: TGCAGCGTGTCCGGGACAGGGACCTTGGAGCTGTTTTTT. Translated, it gives CSVSGTGTLELFF.

This clonotype was recorded a few times. This chain joins TRBV6-5 and TRBJ2-7; no definite D call. CDR1 and CDR2 (germline): MNHEY, SVGAGI. This CDR3 region has 15 residues. V was shortened by 0 bases and J by 1 base, with 10 bases between the two germline ends. The CDR3 loop is CASSYSSSGSYEQYF. CDR3 nucleotides: TGTGCCAGCAGTTACTCGTCTTCTGGTTCCTACGAGCAGTACTTC.

This clonotype was detected once. One junction end does not reproduce the germline sequence, and a read error may be involved. The chain combines TRBV9 with TRBJ1-3; D is uncertain. From germline, CDR1 is SGDLS and CDR2 YYNGEE. The CDR3 has 15 residues. The CDR3 loop reads CASSVGRARGNAIYF. The CDR3 DNA is TGTGCCAGCAGCGTAGGGAGGGCGAGAGGAAACGCCATATATTTT. The variable domain in full, with the rest retrieved from reference TRBV9 and TRBJ1-3, is DSGVTQTPKHLITATGQRVTLRCSPRSGDLSVYWYQQSLDQGLQFLIQYYNGEERAKGNILERFSAQQFPDLHSELNLSSLELGDSALYFCASSVGRARGNAIYFGEGSWLTVV.

The table lists this clonotype with a few counts. CDR3: CASSMTGDGYEQYF. CDR3 nucleotides: TGTGCCAGTAGTATGACAGGGGATGGCTACGAGCAGTACTTC. The chain employs TRBV19 and TRBJ2-7; TRBD1 agrees at 8 bases. This CDR3 has 14 residues. Unmatched junction bases numbered 4, after V lost 3 bases and J lost 3 bases. Germline loops: CDR1 LNHDA, CDR2 SQIVND (reference sequence).

This clonotype was seen only a few times. This rearrangement joins TRBV9 to TRBJ2-5; unclear D gene. V was pared by 0 bases and J by 4 bases, with 10 bases between. The V gene's germline CDR1 is SGDLS and CDR2 YYNGEE. The CDR3 extends over 14 amino acids. Written as DNA, the CDR3 is TGTGCCAGCAGCGTAGCGGGCCAGATAGAGACCCAGTACTTC. Translated, it gives CASSVAGQIETQYF.

V and J are TRBV11-1 and TRBJ2-5; 9 bases fit TRBD2. In germline, CDR1 is SGHAT, CDR2 FQDESV (reference sequence). The V gene end was trimmed by 1 base and the J gene end by 5 bases; junction bases not matched to a gene: 14. This CDR3 spans 18 amino acids. CDR3 amino acids: CASSLGNTVAGVGETQYF. CDR3 in DNA: TGTGCCAGCAGCTTAGGGAACACAGTAGCGGGAGTGGGGGAGACCCAGTACTTC.

This clonotype was seen a handful of times. The CDR3 protein is CASSPMGGAQPQHF. The CDR3 DNA reads TGTGCCAGCAGCCCAATGGGGGGAGCTCAGCCCCAGCATTTT. J is TRBJ1-5 and V is TRBV4-2, with D possibly matching TRBD1 (5 bases). V lost 4 bases and J 6 bases, leaving 13 bases between the germline ends. The germline V gene has CDR1 LGHNA and CDR2 YNFKEQ. The CDR3 spans 14 residues.

The chain is built from TRBV4-2 and TRBJ2-7; the match to TRBD2 covers 10 bases. The CDR3 spans 15 residues. V trimming: 4 bases; J trimming: 0 bases; junction bases outside the gene matches: 3. Per the germline V gene, CDR1 is LGHNA and CDR2 is YNFKEQ. The CDR3 is CASSPPSGSSYEQYF. In nucleotides, the CDR3 is TGTGCCAGCAGCCCCCCTAGCGGGAGCTCCTACGAGCAGTACTTC.

The V gene is TRBV12-3 or TRBV12-4, the J gene TRBJ2-2; D uncertain. The ends were cut back, 9 bases at V and 9 bases at J, with 17 bases in the middle. CDR3 length: 13 residues. CDR3 sequence (DNA): TGTGCCAGTATCTCCCCGGGCGCCCGGGAGCTGTTTTTT. It is translated as CASISPGARELFF.

The chain recombines TRBV7-9 with TRBJ2-7, with 7 bases identical to TRBD1. Germline CDR1 and CDR2: SEHNR and FQNEAQ (reference sequence). The CDR3 consists of 14 residues. V was pared by 5 bases and J by 3 bases, with 7 bases of the junction left unmatched. The CDR3 DNA sequence: TGTGCCAGCAGCCCCGGGACAGATTTCTACGAGCAGTACTTC. Its protein is CASSPGTDFYEQYF.

The chain has TRBV15 and TRBJ1-2; a possible D gene is TRBD1 (6 bases). Per the germline V gene, CDR1 is LNHNV and CDR2 is YYDKDF (reference sequence). Trimming shortened V by 3 bases and J by 4 bases, and 12 bases separated the two germline ends. This CDR3 has 14 residues. CDR3 in amino acids: CATSSTGQLYGYTF. The DNA for the CDR3 is TGTGCCACCAGCAGCACTGGACAGCTCTATGGCTACACCTTC. Supplemented by reference TRBV15 and TRBJ1-2, the full variable domain reads DAMVIQNPRYQVTQFGKPVTLSCSQTLNHNVMYWYQQKSSQAPKLLFHYYDKDFNNEADTPDNFQSRRPNTSFCFLDIRSPGLGDTAMYLCATSSTGQLYGYTFGSGTRLTVV.

This clonotype was seen at least ten times. The genes are TRBV7-2 and TRBJ2-5; 11 bases align to TRBD2. Unmatched junction bases numbered 8, after V lost 6 bases and J lost 5 bases. The CDR3 covers 15 residues. The V gene's germline CDR1 is SGHTA and CDR2 FQGNSA. CDR3 bases: TGTGCCAGCAGTCTTAGCGGGGGGGCAGGGGAGACCCAGTACTTC. Its protein product is CASSLSGGAGETQYF.

There are many counts of this clonotype. The genes are TRBV6-1 and TRBJ1-2; no clear D. Germline assignment: CDR1 MNHNS and CDR2 SASEGT. This CDR3 has 10 amino acids. Trimming cost V 11 bases and J 5 bases, with 9 bases left between them. The CDR3 loop is CASYRYGYTF. The CDR3 nucleotides read TGTGCCTCCTATAGATATGGCTACACCTTC.

This clonotype was seen a handful of times. The V gene is TRBV24-1, the J gene TRBJ1-5; D perhaps matches TRBD1 (6 bases). Germline CDR1 and CDR2: KGHDR and SFDVKD. Trimming removed 4 bases at V and 11 bases at J, with 26 bases between. The CDR3 spans 17 residues. CDR3 region: CATSDPGLAGAQETQHF. The CDR3, as DNA: TGTGCCACCAGTGACCCTGGGCTAGCGGGGGCTCAAGAGACCCAGCATTTT.

The CDR3 DNA reads TGTGCCATGCGGGACAGGGATACACTGTACTTC. Its protein product is CAMRDRDTLYF. The gene calls are TRBV7-2 and TRBJ2-5; TRBD1 agrees at 9 bases. Germline CDR1 is SGHTA and CDR2 is FQGNSA. CDR3 length: 11 residues. V was clipped by 10 bases and J by 13 bases; unmatched bases: 10.

This clonotype appeared a single time. The chain joins TRBV6-5 to TRBJ1-2, with 9 bases that match TRBD1. Germline V CDR1 and CDR2: MNHEY, SVGAGI. The length of the CDR3 is 16 residues. With 6 bases clipped from V and 8 bases from J, the junction kept 16 bases outside the gene matches. This CDR3 reads CASSRIGGTGLPGYTF. As DNA, the CDR3 is TGTGCCAGCAGCCGAATTGGGGGGACAGGGCTTCCCGGCTACACCTTC.

This clonotype was recorded at least ten times. V and J are TRBV7-9 and TRBJ1-6, with D perhaps TRBD1 (6 bases). V lost 0 bases, J lost 7 bases, and 19 bases lay in between. Germline V gives CDR1 SEHNR, CDR2 FQNEAQ (reference sequence). This CDR3 is 18 amino acids long. The CDR3 DNA sequence: TGTGCCAGCAGCTTAGCCGGCCCCCTGGACAGAAACAATTCACCCCTCCACTTT. This gives the protein CASSLAGPLDRNNSPLHF.

Comment on this clonotype: The junction departs from the called germline gene at one end, perhaps through a read error. This chain uses TRBV10-3 with TRBJ2-5, with 7 bases fitting TRBD2. Germline V lookup: CDR1 ENHRY, CDR2 SYGVKD. The CDR3 sequence is 15 residues long. CDR3 DNA sequence: TGTGCCAGCAGTTACTCCACGGGGGGAGGTGAGACCCAGTACTTC. This sequence encodes CASSYSTGGGETQYF.

The rearrangement links TRBV10-3 to TRBJ2-3; 7 bases align to TRBD1. V shed 7 bases, J shed 0 bases, and the junction held 7 bases outside the gene matches. The CDR3 is 15 amino acids. Germline V gene sequence: CDR1 ENHRY, CDR2 SYGVKD. Here the CDR3 reads CAINVGQASTDTQYF. Written as DNA, the CDR3 is TGTGCCATCAACGTCGGACAGGCTAGCACAGATACGCAGTATTTT.

This clonotype showed up just a few times. The chain recombines TRBV25-1 with TRBJ2-2; possible D gene TRBD2, 5 bases. V lost 5 bases to trimming and J lost 2 bases, with 12 bases between them. Looked up from germline, CDR1 is MGHDK and CDR2 is SYGVNS. The CDR3 sequence is 15 residues long. The CDR3 region has the DNA TGTGCCAGCAGTTTTTGGCGGGCTAACACCGGGGAGCTGTTTTTT. Protein sequence: CASSFWRANTGELFF.

At least ten counts were recorded for this clonotype. This chain connects TRBV10-3 to TRBJ2-5; 9 positions agree with TRBD2. The CDR3 totals 15 residues. The V and J ends lost 7 bases and 4 bases, in that order; junction bases with no gene match: 10. Per germline, CDR1 ENHRY and CDR2 SYGVKD. The CDR3 is CAIKSAGGVGETQYF. The CDR3, as DNA: TGTGCCATCAAATCAGCGGGGGGCGTAGGAGAGACCCAGTACTTC.

The chain carries TRBV10-3 and TRBJ1-1; possibly TRBD1 for D (6 bases). Trimming removed 5 bases from V and 1 base from J, with 11 bases in between. CDR1 and CDR2 (germline): ENHRY, SYGVKD. The CDR3 extends over 14 amino acids. The CDR3 region is CAISYRAPNTEAFF. The CDR3, as DNA: TGTGCCATCAGTTACAGGGCACCGAACACTGAAGCTTTCTTT.

At least ten counts were recorded for this clonotype. The V call is TRBV9, the J call TRBJ1-1; D may be TRBD1 (5 bases). The CDR3 contains 13 residues. Trimming removed 7 bases from V and 3 bases from J, with 13 bases in between. Germline V gene data show CDR1 as SGDLS and CDR2 as YYNGEE. CDR3 DNA sequence: TGTGCCAGCTCTCCGGGGGGGGACACTGAAGCTTTCTTT. Protein product: CASSPGGDTEAFF.

This clonotype was observed at least ten times. Relative to the germline gene, one junction end is altered; a read error may explain this. The chain carries TRBV7-9 and TRBJ1-2, with 10 bases that match TRBD1. The CDR3 loop spans 14 amino acids. The germline gives CDR1 SEHNR, CDR2 FQNEAQ (reference sequence). Here the CDR3 reads CASSLGQGSYGYTF. CDR3 DNA: TGCGCCAGCAGCTTGGGACAGGGGTCCTATGGCTACACCTTC.